This TCR beta chain comes out of a study of T cell changes during pregnancy in multiple sclerosis. Data came from immunoSEQ multiplex PCR; TCRdb stores just in-frame clones and leaves some out. Of tens of thousands of clones listed, 88% are singletons. This clone was seen a few times. This CDR3 comprises 14 residues. Germline CDR1 and CDR2: SGHAT and FQDESV (reference sequence). V was shortened by 4 bases and J by 0 bases, with 7 bases between the two germline ends. The source of this sequence is a female donor in good health, enrolled as a control in a pregnancy study. Source: CD4+ T cells from peripheral blood mononuclear cells, taken in the first trimester of pregnancy. This sequence joins TRBV11-1 and TRBJ2-4; D is undetermined. Here the CDR3 reads CASSWAGAKNIQYF. The CDR3 DNA follows: TGTGCCAGCAGCTGGGCAGGAGCCAAAAACATTCAGTACTTC.